This T cell receptor beta chain originates from a study of OX40 agonist ivuxolimab in advanced cancers. About the study: The patients received agonistic anti-OX40 (CD134) antibody ivuxolimab. General observations from the study: CD4+ and CD8+ T cells in blood underwent clonal expansion by week 6 at 0.1 to 3.0 mg/kg.

The data were produced by immunoSEQ multiplex PCR, yet TCRdb's version contains in-frame clones alone and is incomplete. Of some 26,000 clones detected, about 77% appear once; the ten largest clones hold roughly 18%. Turning to this clone: Its cognate antigen is unknown.

Blood draws occurred at baseline, cycle 4 day 1, and cycle 7 day 1. Looked up from germline, CDR1 is SGHTA and CDR2 is FQGNSA. V was shortened by 1 base and J by 3 bases, with 23 bases between the two germline ends. CDR3 length: 19 residues. The origin of this receptor is an adult with an advanced solid tumor such as melanoma, head and neck, liver or kidney cancer. The rearrangement links TRBV7-2 to TRBJ2-3, with D unresolved. Source: CD4+ or CD8+ T cells sorted from blood, taken in a trial of the OX40 agonist ivuxolimab. The CDR3 DNA is TGTGCCAGCAGCTTAGATCGTAAGGTAGGAGTCGTTCAGACAGATACGCAGTATTTT. Amino acid sequence: CASSLDRKVGVVQTDTQYF. Looking up the rest from reference TRBV7-2 and TRBJ2-3 gives the full variable domain: GAGVSQSPSNKVTEKGKDVELRCDPISGHTALYWYRQSLGQGLEFLIYFQGNSAPDKSGLPSDRFSAERTGGSVSTLTIQRTQQEDSAVYLCASSLDRKVGVVQTDTQYFGPGTRLTVL.